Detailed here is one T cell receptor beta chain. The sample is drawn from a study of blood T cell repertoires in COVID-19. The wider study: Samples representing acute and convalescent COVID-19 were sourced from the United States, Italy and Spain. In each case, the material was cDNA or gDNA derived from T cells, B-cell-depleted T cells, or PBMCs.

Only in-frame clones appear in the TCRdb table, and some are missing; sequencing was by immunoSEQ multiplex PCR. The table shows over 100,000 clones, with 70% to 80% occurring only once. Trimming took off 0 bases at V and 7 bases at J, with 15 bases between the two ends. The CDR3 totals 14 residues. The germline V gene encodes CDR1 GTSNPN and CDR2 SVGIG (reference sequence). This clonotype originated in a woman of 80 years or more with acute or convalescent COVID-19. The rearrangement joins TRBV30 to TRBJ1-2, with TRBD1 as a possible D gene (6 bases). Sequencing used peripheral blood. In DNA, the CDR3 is TGTGCCTGGAGTGTACGAGACAGGTTGTCTGGCTACACCTTC. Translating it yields CAWSVRDRLSGYTF.